A single sample gave rise to the 32 T cell receptor beta chains below, sequenced in a study of neoadjuvant anti-PD-1 for oral cavity cancer. Clones were sequenced by immunoSEQ multiplex PCR, and TCRdb holds only the in-frame ones, with some missing. The table has more than 50,000 clones, 70% to 85% seen once. Specimen: PBMCs, collected before nivolumab (anti-PD-1) treatment. Every receptor here comes from a person aged 40 to 85 with oral cavity squamous cell carcinoma.

The gene calls are TRBV19 and TRBJ1-1; tentative D call: TRBD1 (5 bases). Trimming shortened V by 2 bases and J by 1 base, and 11 bases separated the two germline ends. From germline, CDR1 is LNHDA and CDR2 SQIVND (reference sequence). The CDR3 is 15 amino acids. CDR3 region: CASSISGAGNTEAFF. Here the CDR3 DNA reads TGTGCCAGTAGTATATCCGGGGCAGGGAACACTGAAGCTTTCTTT. Full variable domain (rest looked up from reference TRBV19 and TRBJ1-1): DGGITQSPKYLFRKEGQNVTLSCEQNLNHDAMYWYRQDPGQGLRLIYYSQIVNDFQKGDIAEGYSVSREKKESFPLTVTSAQKNPTAFYLCASSISGAGNTEAFFGQGTRLTVV.

The J gene is TRBJ2-1, the V gene TRBV5-6; 7 positions match TRBD1. CDR1 and CDR2 (germline): SGHDT, YYEEEE. CDR3 length equals 14 residues. V gave up 3 bases and J gave up 8 bases; unmatched junction bases: 8. The CDR3 reads CASSYPTGKDEQFF. CDR3 nucleotide sequence: TGTGCCAGCAGCTACCCGACAGGGAAGGATGAGCAGTTCTTC.

V and J are TRBV4-1 and TRBJ1-5; tentative D call: TRBD1 (5 bases). The V gene lost 4 bases and the J gene lost 4 bases, with 14 bases spanning the gap. Germline V gene data show CDR1 as MGHRA and CDR2 as YSYEKL. This CDR3 spans 15 amino acids. This CDR3 is CASSLTAPGNQPQHF. As DNA, the CDR3 is TGCGCCAGCAGCCTAACTGCCCCAGGGAATCAGCCCCAGCATTTT.

A few counts support this clone. The V and J genes are TRBV4-1 and TRBJ1-1; 8 bases line up with TRBD1. This CDR3 region has 15 residues. The V segment lost 4 bases and the J segment 5 bases; nucleotides outside the gene matches: 9. Germline values: CDR1 MGHRA, CDR2 YSYEKL. The CDR3 is CASSPQGQGRTEAFF. The CDR3 DNA follows: TGCGCCAGCAGCCCCCAAGGACAGGGTCGGACTGAAGCTTTCTTT.

This clone was picked up one time. The chain is built from TRBV2 and TRBJ2-5; 7 bases map to TRBD1. The J segment lost 2 bases and the V segment lost 6 bases, leaving 3 bases of the junction unmatched. Per germline, CDR1 SNHLY and CDR2 FYNNEI. The CDR3 has 13 amino acids. CDR3 residues: CASSGDRQETQYF. CDR3 DNA: TGTGCCAGCAGCGGGGACAGACAAGAGACCCAGTACTTC.

The chain recombines TRBV29-1 with TRBJ1-1, with 9 bases aligning to TRBD1. This CDR3 has 12 amino acids. V lost 7 bases and J lost 5; bases outside the gene matches: 5. CDR1 SQVTM and CDR2 ANQGSEA come from the germline V gene. CDR3 DNA: TGCAGCGCCAGACAGGGGGGGACTGAAGCTTTCTTT. Encoded protein: CSARQGGTEAFF. The full variable domain, with the rest looked up from reference TRBV29-1 and TRBJ1-1, is SAVISQKPSRDICQRGTSLTIQCQVDSQVTMMFWYRQQPGQSLTLIATANQGSEATYESGFVIDKFPISRPNLTFSTLTVSNMSPEDSSIYLCSARQGGTEAFFGQGTRLTVV.

V gene TRBV7-9 combines with J gene TRBJ1-2, with 7 bases identical to TRBD1. Germline loops: CDR1 SEHNR, CDR2 FQNEAQ (reference sequence). The CDR3 length is 13 residues. The trim removed 0 bases at V and 8 bases at J, leaving 3 bases unmatched. The CDR3 is CASSLADRDGYTF. As DNA, the CDR3 is TGTGCCAGCAGCTTAGCCGACAGGGACGGCTACACCTTC.

This clone was detected only a few times. V gene TRBV7-2 combines with J gene TRBJ2-5; maybe TRBD1 (7 bases). V gave up 5 bases and J gave up 7 bases, with 26 bases separating them. There are 17 residues in the CDR3. CDR1 is SGHTA and CDR2 is FQGNSA in the germline V gene. As DNA, the CDR3 is TGTGCCAGCAGCGTAACAGGGACAGCTCGAGCCGGGGGGACCCAGTACTTC. Encoded protein: CASSVTGTARAGGTQYF.

This clone appeared a few times. This chain links TRBV2 with TRBJ1-5; possible D gene TRBD1, 5 bases. Germline V gene sequence: CDR1 SNHLY, CDR2 FYNNEI. Trimming took 7 bases from V and 7 from J, leaving 26 bases between them. The CDR3 runs to 17 residues. CDR3 protein: CASTPGARERVGQPQHF. The CDR3, as DNA: TGTGCCAGCACCCCGGGAGCCAGGGAAAGGGTGGGCCAGCCCCAGCATTTT.

The chain couples TRBV2 to TRBJ1-1, with D uncertain. CDR3 length: 11 amino acids. The germline V gene has CDR1 SNHLY and CDR2 FYNNEI. V gave up 3 bases and J gave up 7 bases, with 6 bases separating them. CDR3 DNA: TGTGCCAGCAGTGACACCCTTGAAGCTTTCTTT. It codes for CASSDTLEAFF.

This rearrangement joins TRBV7-7 to TRBJ2-1, with 12 bases identical to TRBD2. The CDR3 runs to 15 residues. J was trimmed by 8 bases and V by 5 bases; bases with no gene match: 7. Germline-derived CDR1 and CDR2 are SSHAT and FNYEAQ (reference sequence). CDR3: CASSPGTSGWDEQFF. Here the CDR3 DNA reads TGTGCCAGCAGCCCCGGGACTAGCGGGTGGGATGAGCAGTTCTTC.

The genes are TRBV7-2 and TRBJ1-3; perhaps TRBD1 as D (5 bases). With 1 base removed from V and 4 bases from J, the gap between germline ends came to 14 bases. Germline V gives CDR1 SGHTA, CDR2 FQGNSA. This CDR3 contains 16 residues. CDR3 in DNA: TGTGCCAGCAGCTTAGTTGTAGGGGCGGGCGGAAACACCATATATTTT. The encoded protein is CASSLVVGAGGNTIYF.

The chain is built from TRBV30 and TRBJ2-1, with TRBD2 matching 8 bases. In germline, CDR1 is GTSNPN, CDR2 SVGIG (reference sequence). This CDR3 has 15 amino acids. Unmatched junction bases numbered 8, after V lost 4 bases and J lost 3 bases. The CDR3 DNA sequence: TGTGCCTGGAAAAGTTCTAGCGGGTACTACAATGAGCAGTTCTTC. It codes for CAWKSSSGYYNEQFF.

This clone was seen a handful of times. The J gene is TRBJ2-7, the V gene TRBV7-6; 7 bases agree with TRBD1. The CDR3 extends over 15 amino acids. V shed 3 bases and J 0 bases; nucleotides not matched to a gene: 5. The germline V gene encodes CDR1 SGHVS and CDR2 FNYEAQ. DNA for the CDR3: TGTGCCAGCAGCTTTGAAGGGGGCGACTCCTACGAGCAGTACTTC. Protein: CASSFEGGDSYEQYF.

This sequence joins TRBV29-1 and TRBJ1-1; no definite D call. The CDR3 loop spans 12 amino acids. V lost 4 bases, J lost 1 base, and 7 bases lay in between. CDR1 and CDR2 (germline): SQVTM, ANQGSEA. The CDR3 DNA reads TGCAGCGTTGTATCCTCGAACACTGAAGCTTTCTTT. This translates into CSVVSSNTEAFF.

The V call is TRBV28, the J call TRBJ1-1, with D maybe TRBD1 (6 bases). This CDR3 spans 13 amino acids. V lost 7 bases, J lost 0 bases, and 9 bases lay in between. The germline V gene encodes CDR1 MDHEN and CDR2 SYDVKM. CDR3 DNA sequence: TGTGCCAGCAATACAGGGTTGAACACTGAAGCTTTCTTT. It codes for CASNTGLNTEAFF.

V is TRBV28 and J is TRBJ1-6; maybe TRBD1 (6 bases). Trimming left V 3 bases short and J 7 bases short, with 16 bases between. The length of the CDR3 is 16 residues. Germline loops: CDR1 MDHEN, CDR2 SYDVKM. CDR3 sequence reads: CASSFEFQGSNSPLHF. The CDR3 nucleotides read TGTGCCAGCAGTTTTGAGTTTCAGGGGAGCAATTCACCCCTCCACTTT.

The V and J genes are TRBV10-3 and TRBJ1-1, with a tentative D call TRBD1 (6 bases). Trimming pared 4 bases from V and 11 bases from J, leaving 23 bases between. This CDR3 comprises 15 residues. CDR1 ENHRY and CDR2 SYGVKD come from the germline V gene. In DNA form, the CDR3 reads TGTGCCATCAGTGTATCCGGAACAGGGCCCGAGAGGGCTTTCTTT. Translation: CAISVSGTGPERAFF.

This clone was observed a few times. The chain is built from TRBV18 and TRBJ2-5; the D gene is possibly TRBD2 (6 bases). The CDR3 consists of 14 residues. The V end was cut by 3 bases, the J end by 5 bases, with 13 bases between. Germline V gene data show CDR1 as KGHSH and CDR2 as LQKENI. CDR3 loop: CASSPRGTLETQYF. CDR3 nucleotide sequence: TGTGCCAGCTCACCCAGAGGGACTTTGGAGACCCAGTACTTC.

This sequence joins TRBV11-3 and TRBJ1-3; maybe TRBD1 (5 bases). CDR3 size: 15 residues. Germline CDR1 is SGHNT and CDR2 is YENEEA. The ends were cut back, 5 bases at V and 0 bases at J, with 11 bases in the middle. The CDR3 bases are TGTGCCAGCAGCCTAGGGACCAGCTCTGGAAACACCATATATTTT. Amino acid sequence: CASSLGTSSGNTIYF. Using reference TRBV11-3 and TRBJ1-3 for the parts outside the CDR3, the full variable domain is EAGVVQSPRYKIIEKKQPVAFWCNPISGHNTLYWYLQNLGQGPELLIRYENEEAVDDSQLPKDRFSAERLKGVDSTLKIQPAELGDSAVYLCASSLGTSSGNTIYFGEGSWLTVV.

This chain links TRBV6-5 with TRBJ1-3, with D possibly matching TRBD1 (5 bases). This CDR3 has 15 residues. V was cut by 6 bases and J by 4 bases, with 16 bases left in between. Germline V gives CDR1 MNHEY, CDR2 SVGAGI. The CDR3 sequence: CASRTTEGSGNTIYF. CDR3 DNA: TGTGCCAGCAGAACGACAGAAGGATCCGGAAACACCATATATTTT.

The gene calls are TRBV15 and TRBJ2-7; TRBD2 might be the D (6 bases). The CDR3 is made up of 15 amino acids. Germline V gene sequence: CDR1 LNHNV, CDR2 YYDKDF (reference sequence). V lost 4 bases, J lost 6 bases, and 19 bases lay in between. The chain's CDR3 is CATSTLRGGPVEQYF. The CDR3 DNA reads as TGTGCCACCAGCACCCTCCGGGGAGGTCCCGTCGAGCAGTACTTC.

This clone was found once. The chain couples TRBV12-5 to TRBJ2-6; no reliable D call. This CDR3 comprises 15 residues. Germline V CDR1 and CDR2: LGHNT, FRNRAP. The germline V and J ends were trimmed by 7 bases and 0 bases, with 10 bases remaining between them. The CDR3 region has the DNA TGTGCTAGTGTCCAGGTTAGCTCTGGGGCCAACGTCCTGACTTTC. Protein product: CASVQVSSGANVLTF. The variable domain in full, with the rest retrieved from reference TRBV12-5 and TRBJ2-6, is DARVTQTPRHKVTEMGQEVTMRCQPILGHNTVFWYRQTMMQGLELLAYFRNRAPLDDSGMPKDRFSAEMPDATLATLKIQPSEPRDSAVYFCASVQVSSGANVLTFGAGSRLTVL.

V and J are TRBV30 and TRBJ2-7, with D hard to call. The V and J ends lost 0 bases and 3 bases respectively, with 6 bases between them. The germline V gene encodes CDR1 GTSNPN and CDR2 SVGIG (reference sequence). The CDR3 runs to 12 residues. The CDR3 sequence is CAWSVDRYEQYF. DNA of the CDR3: TGTGCCTGGAGTGTAGACCGCTACGAGCAGTACTTC.

This chain joins TRBV11-2 and TRBJ1-5; a possible D gene is TRBD1 (6 bases). V was clipped by 3 bases and J by 9 bases, with 12 bases between them. This CDR3 has 13 residues. CDR1 and CDR2 from the germline V gene are SGHAT and FQNNGV. CDR3 bases: TGTGCCAGCAGCTTGGGGACATTTATGCCCCAGCATTTT. This sequence encodes CASSLGTFMPQHF.

The chain links TRBV14 to TRBJ2-3, with a possible D match to TRBD2 (6 bases). CDR1 SGHDN and CDR2 FVKESK come from the germline V gene. V gave up 4 bases and J gave up 2 bases, with 22 bases separating them. The CDR3 covers 18 residues. The CDR3 loop reads CASSPSRGFGGATDTQYF. For the CDR3, the DNA is TGTGCCAGCAGCCCCTCGAGAGGGTTCGGGGGAGCCACAGATACGCAGTATTTT.

This sequence joins TRBV7-8 and TRBJ2-2; the match to TRBD1 covers 7 bases. There are 15 residues in the CDR3. The germline V gene encodes CDR1 SGHVS and CDR2 FQNEAQ. V was pared by 4 bases and J by 3 bases, with 5 bases of the junction left unmatched. The CDR3 DNA reads as TGTGCCAGCAGCTCACAGGGGCCTTACACCGGGGAGCTGTTTTTT. This encodes CASSSQGPYTGELFF.

V usage is TRBV7-2 and J usage is TRBJ2-1, with 8 bases lining up with TRBD2. The CDR3 is made up of 15 amino acids. Germline V gene lookup returns CDR1 SGHTA and CDR2 FQGNSA. J lost 8 bases, V lost 3 bases, and 9 bases had no gene match. The CDR3 DNA reads TGTGCCAGCAGCTTTAGCCCGGGGGGGTTGGATGAGCAGTTCTTC. It specifies CASSFSPGGLDEQFF.

CDR3 DNA sequence: TGTGCCAGCAGCACCACAGGGATTGTTTCACCCCTCCACTTT. This gives the protein CASSTTGIVSPLHF. The chain couples TRBV7-9 to TRBJ1-6; a weak D match, TRBD1 (6 bases). This CDR3 has 14 residues. Germline CDR1 and CDR2: SEHNR and FQNEAQ (reference sequence). Deletions cut 5 bases from V and 9 bases from J, with 14 bases between. Supplemented by reference TRBV7-9 and TRBJ1-6, the full variable domain reads DTGVSQNPRHKITKRGQNVTFRCDPISEHNRLYWYRQTLGQGPEFLTYFQNEAQLEKSRLLSDRFSAERPKGSFSTLEIQRTEQGDSAMYLCASSTTGIVSPLHFGNGTRLTVT.

This clone has more than one count but fewer than ten. The chain combines TRBV18 with TRBJ1-2; D is undetermined. The CDR3 length is 15 residues. The V and J ends lost 6 bases and 4 bases respectively, with 18 bases between them. Germline V gene lookup returns CDR1 KGHSH and CDR2 LQKENI. The CDR3 sequence is CASSFDNAGSYGYTF. The CDR3 nucleotides are TGTGCCAGCTCTTTCGACAATGCCGGTTCCTATGGCTACACCTTC. The whole variable domain, remainder taken from reference TRBV18 and TRBJ1-2, is NAGVMQNPRHLVRRRGQEARLRCSPMKGHSHVYWYRQLPEEGLKFMVYLQKENIIDESGMPKERFSAEFPKEGPSILRIQQVVRGDSAAYFCASSFDNAGSYGYTFGSGTRLTVV.

The chain has TRBV19 and TRBJ1-1; D is perhaps TRBD1 (5 bases). The CDR3 contains 12 residues. Germline CDR1 is LNHDA and CDR2 is SQIVND (reference sequence). The V gene lost 8 bases and the J gene lost 5 bases, with 12 bases spanning the gap. The CDR3 nucleotides are TGTGCCAGTTGGGGGAGGCGGACTGAAGCTTTCTTT. Translation: CASWGRRTEAFF.

V usage is TRBV5-1 and J usage is TRBJ2-5, with TRBD1 identical over 7 bases. The CDR3 length is 16 residues. Germline V gene data show CDR1 as SGHRS and CDR2 as YFSETQ. The J segment lost 0 bases and the V segment lost 2 bases, leaving 7 bases of the junction unmatched. Here the CDR3 reads CASSLNYRGNQETQYF. DNA for the CDR3: TGCGCCAGCAGCTTAAACTACAGGGGAAACCAAGAGACCCAGTACTTC.